The rows below give T cell receptor beta chains drawn from one sample of a study of shared clonotypes between healthy human individuals. Clones were sequenced by immunoSEQ multiplex PCR, and TCRdb holds only the in-frame ones, with some missing. This sample has fewer than 350,000 clones, with around 86% found just once. Sequencing input: memory CD8+ T cells sorted from blood. These receptors were collected from a man between 18 and 35 years old in good health. CDR3s include the opening cysteine and the closing phenylalanine or tryptophan. Each record gives: CDR3 length, D gene, J gene, clone size, V gene, CDR3 protein, CDR3 DNA. The D gene is left open where the match is weak. Some rows mark clone size as missing; the rest say once, few, many or name a class of expanded clone.

16,TRBD2,TRBJ2-1,.,TRBV14,CASSQTGLAGWNEQFF,TGTGCCAGCAGCCAAACCGGACTAGCGGGTTGGAATGAGCAGTTCTTC
14,.,TRBJ1-2,.,TRBV27,CASSFVGSNYGYTF,TGTGCCAGCAGTTTTGTTGGGAGTAACTATGGCTACACCTTC
13,.,TRBJ2-7,.,TRBV2,CASSPLNFYEQYF,TGTGCCAGCAGTCCTCTAAACTTCTACGAGCAGTACTTC
20,TRBD2,TRBJ2-3,.,TRBV4-3,CASSQESGTSGGIALGTQYF,TGCGCCAGCAGCCAGGAATCCGGGACTAGCGGGGGAATAGCTCTAGGTACGCAGTATTTT
15,.,TRBJ2-1,.,TRBV6-5,CASSYSELGMWEQFF,TGTGCCAGCAGTTACTCCGAACTAGGGATGTGGGAGCAGTTCTTC
14,.,TRBJ1-1,.,TRBV6-5,CASSQQGLNTEAFF,TGTGCCAGCAGTCAACAGGGCTTGAACACTGAAGCTTTCTTT
15,.,TRBJ2-7,.,TRBV4-3,CASSQRNSLTYEQYF,TGCGCCAGCAGCCAGAGAAATAGCTTGACTTACGAGCAGTACTTC
16,TRBD2,TRBJ2-3,.,TRBV29-1,CSVRWVAGLSTDTQYF,TGCAGCGTTCGATGGGTAGCGGGGTTAAGCACAGATACGCAGTATTTT
14,TRBD2,TRBJ2-7,.,TRBV27,CASRSPGGSYEQYF,TGTGCCAGCAGGTCCCCGGGGGGCTCCTACGAGCAGTACTTC
14,.,TRBJ1-1,.,TRBV6-1,CASSAIEETGSAFF,TGTGCCAGCAGTGCAATTGAGGAGACAGGTTCGGCTTTCTTT
17,TRBD2,TRBJ2-2,.,TRBV5-4,CASSPNPGLDLAGELFF,TGTGCCAGCAGCCCGAATCCGGGACTAGATCTCGCCGGGGAGCTGTTTTTT
15,.,TRBJ1-6,.,TRBV5-6,CASSWGVRVGSPLHF,TGTGCCAGCAGCTGGGGGGTCAGGGTAGGATCACCCCTCCACTTT
16,TRBD2,TRBJ2-6,few,TRBV30,CAWSMGEGPGANVLTF,TGTGCCTGGAGTATGGGGGAGGGCCCTGGGGCCAACGTCCTGACTTTC